This T cell receptor beta chain came from a study of cytomegalovirus exposure and HLA in healthy donors. Overall study results and limits: In an earlier analysis, in around 590 donors, most V segments appeared productive either ~87% or ~30% of the time. The authors enumerated 150 to 200 TCR beta chains as linked to cytomegalovirus.

The V end was cut by 2 bases, the J end by 0 bases, with 14 bases between. Germline V gene sequence: CDR1 SEHNR, CDR2 FQNEAQ (reference sequence). The CDR3 is made up of 17 amino acids. As to this clone: Its antigen is as yet unknown.

PCR was performed using 60 Vbeta and 13 Jbeta primers. Method: immunoSEQ multiplex PCR; TCRdb's copy keeps in-frame clones and lacks some. This table holds some 110,000 clones. This clonotype was sampled from a man between 35 and 55 years old in good health and CMV-seropositive. The chain combines TRBV7-9 with TRBJ1-3, with D perhaps matching TRBD1 (5 bases). The specimen sequenced was PBMCs. CDR3 residues: CASSLSVGAPSGNTIYF. DNA of the CDR3: TGTGCCAGCAGCTTATCTGTAGGGGCACCCTCTGGAAACACCATATATTTT.